This TCR beta chain emerged from a study of T cells after yellow fever vaccination. Notes on the study in general: Clonotypes shared by both compartments, CD4 and CD8, made up a small share. The study noted that FACS-sorted repertoires could contain abundant clonotypes contaminating from the bulk population.

The CDR3 is 16 residues long. The germline gives CDR1 SGHAT, CDR2 FQNNGV. Trimming pared 4 bases from V and 2 bases from J, leaving 17 bases between. For TCR, cDNA came from 5'RACE template switching, which added a universal primer site and UMIs. MiXCR was run by TCRdb on the 5' RACE reads, yielding one entry per CDR3 protein. This table holds about 350,000 distinct CDR3 sequences, roughly 10% found once. This clonotype occurred many times. Its antigen is currently unknown. The J gene is TRBJ2-5, the V gene TRBV11-2; D is perhaps TRBD1 (6 bases). The sample in question was PBMCs, obtained on the day of the first yellow fever vaccination. The receptor's source is a man between 18 and 35 years old who received the YFV17D yellow fever vaccine. The CDR3 DNA reads as TGTGCCAGCAGCTCAAGGACAGAGGGAATACAAGAGACCCAGTACTTC. It translates to CASSSRTEGIQETQYF.